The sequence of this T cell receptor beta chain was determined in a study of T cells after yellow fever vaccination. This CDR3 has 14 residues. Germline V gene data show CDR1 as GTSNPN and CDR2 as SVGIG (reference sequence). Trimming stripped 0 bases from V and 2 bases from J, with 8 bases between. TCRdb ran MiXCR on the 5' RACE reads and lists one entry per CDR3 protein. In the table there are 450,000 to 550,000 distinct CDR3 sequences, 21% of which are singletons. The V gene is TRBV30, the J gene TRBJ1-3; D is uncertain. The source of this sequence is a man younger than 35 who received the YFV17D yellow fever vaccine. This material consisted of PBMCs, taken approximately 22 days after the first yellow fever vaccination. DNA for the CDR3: TGTGCCTGGAGTGTGCCGGTCCCTGGAAACACCATATATTTT. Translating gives CAWSVPVPGNTIYF.